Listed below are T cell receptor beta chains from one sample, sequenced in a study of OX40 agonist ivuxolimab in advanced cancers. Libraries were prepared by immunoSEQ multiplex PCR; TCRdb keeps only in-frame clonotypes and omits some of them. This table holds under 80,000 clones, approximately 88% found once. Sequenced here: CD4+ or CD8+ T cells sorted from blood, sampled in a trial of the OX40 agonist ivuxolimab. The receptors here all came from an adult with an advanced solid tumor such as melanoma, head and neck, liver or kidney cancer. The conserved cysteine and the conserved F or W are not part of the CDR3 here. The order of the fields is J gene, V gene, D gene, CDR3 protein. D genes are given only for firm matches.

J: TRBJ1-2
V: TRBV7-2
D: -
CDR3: ASSSAAPNYGYT

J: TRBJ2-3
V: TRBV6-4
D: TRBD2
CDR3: ASSDYASGRPDTQY

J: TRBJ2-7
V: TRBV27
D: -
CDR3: ASSHGVYEQY

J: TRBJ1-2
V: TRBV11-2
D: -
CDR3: ASSLASYGYT

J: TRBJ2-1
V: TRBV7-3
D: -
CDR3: ASSVRDDEQF

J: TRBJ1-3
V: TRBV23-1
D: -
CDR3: ASIWAPGNTIY

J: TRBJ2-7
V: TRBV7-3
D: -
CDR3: ASSLKPLSYEQY

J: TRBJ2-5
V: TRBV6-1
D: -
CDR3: ASSVVSGVPGETQY

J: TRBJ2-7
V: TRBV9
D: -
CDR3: ASSAGGSGRSYEQY

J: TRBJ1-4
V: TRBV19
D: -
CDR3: ASSIRSDMDEKLF

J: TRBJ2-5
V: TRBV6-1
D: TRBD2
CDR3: ASSELGGYQETQY

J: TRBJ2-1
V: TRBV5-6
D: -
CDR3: ASSYDIGGASNEQF

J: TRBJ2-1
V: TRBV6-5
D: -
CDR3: ASKLGRFNEQF

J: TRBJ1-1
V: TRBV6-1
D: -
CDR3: ASSEWGLVEAF

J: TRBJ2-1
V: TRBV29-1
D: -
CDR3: SVEALLVTREQF

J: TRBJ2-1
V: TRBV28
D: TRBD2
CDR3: ASRPSSGSWNEQF

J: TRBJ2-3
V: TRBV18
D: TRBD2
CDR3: ASSRTSGKIDTQY

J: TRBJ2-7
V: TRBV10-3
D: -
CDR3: ATKQGPLSYEQY

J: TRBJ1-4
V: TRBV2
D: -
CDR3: ASSEGGRTNEKLF

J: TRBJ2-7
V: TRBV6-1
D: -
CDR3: ASSEDLVSEQY

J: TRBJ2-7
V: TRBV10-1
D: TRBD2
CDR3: ASISSGGPYEQY

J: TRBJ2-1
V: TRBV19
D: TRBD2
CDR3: ASSIDYASGNEQF

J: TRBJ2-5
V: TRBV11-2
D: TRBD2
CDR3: ASSPSWGGGQETQY

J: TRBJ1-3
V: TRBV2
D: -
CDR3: ASSEFSAFSGNTIY

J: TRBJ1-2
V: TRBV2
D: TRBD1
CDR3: ASLPQGAGYGYT

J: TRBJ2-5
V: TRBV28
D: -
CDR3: ASSTRDTQETQY

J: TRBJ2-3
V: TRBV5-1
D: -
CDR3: ASSIQGETSSAQY

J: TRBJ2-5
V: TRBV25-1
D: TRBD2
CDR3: ASSLAGWGETQY

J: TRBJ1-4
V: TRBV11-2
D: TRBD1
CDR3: ASTRTGANEKLF

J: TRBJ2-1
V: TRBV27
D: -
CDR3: ASSLGGSYNEQF

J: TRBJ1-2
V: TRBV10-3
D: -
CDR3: AISAGPSHYGYT

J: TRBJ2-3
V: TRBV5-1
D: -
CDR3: ASSSGTLMDTQY

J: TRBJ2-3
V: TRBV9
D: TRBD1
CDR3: ASSVVDRGGTDTQY

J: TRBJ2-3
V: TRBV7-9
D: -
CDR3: ASSLDRSTDTQY

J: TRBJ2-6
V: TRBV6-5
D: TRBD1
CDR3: ASQRQGPGANVLT

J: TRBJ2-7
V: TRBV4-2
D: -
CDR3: ASSQDLPYEQY

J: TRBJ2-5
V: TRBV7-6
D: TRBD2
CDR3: ASSLRTSSETQY

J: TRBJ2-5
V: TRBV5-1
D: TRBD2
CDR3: ASSPYSGRGETQY

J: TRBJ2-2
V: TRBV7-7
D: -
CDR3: ASSLGYPNTGELF